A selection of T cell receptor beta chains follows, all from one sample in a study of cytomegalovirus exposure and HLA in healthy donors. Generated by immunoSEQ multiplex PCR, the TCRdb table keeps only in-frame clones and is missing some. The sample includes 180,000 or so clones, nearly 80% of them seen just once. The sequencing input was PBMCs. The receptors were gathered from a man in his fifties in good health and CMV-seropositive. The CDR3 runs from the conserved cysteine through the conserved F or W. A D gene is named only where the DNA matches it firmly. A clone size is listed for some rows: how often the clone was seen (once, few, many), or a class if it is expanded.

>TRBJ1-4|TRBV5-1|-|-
CASSNRSTNEKLFF
TGCGCCAGCAGCAACAGATCAACTAATGAAAAACTGTTTTTT
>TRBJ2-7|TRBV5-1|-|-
CASSLRSGQSPYEQYF
TGCGCCAGCAGCTTGCGGTCTGGACAGAGCCCTTACGAGCAGTACTTC
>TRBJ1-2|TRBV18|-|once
CASSPPSVNYGYTF
TGTGCCAGCTCACCACCGTCAGTTAACTATGGCTACACCTTC
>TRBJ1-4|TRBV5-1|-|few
CASRSGPSGEKLFF
TGCGCCAGCAGGAGCGGTCCCTCGGGTGAAAAACTGTTTTTT
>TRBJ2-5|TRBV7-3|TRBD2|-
CASSSGLAGGQETQYF
TGTGCCAGCAGCTCGGGACTAGCGGGGGGGCAAGAGACCCAGTACTTC
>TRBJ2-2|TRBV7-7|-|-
CASSLGPAGELFF
TGTGCCAGCAGCTTAGGTCCCGCCGGGGAGCTGTTTTTT
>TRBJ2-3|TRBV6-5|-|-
CASSSIQVLVPYF
TGTGCCAGCAGTTCAATTCAGGTTTTAGTACCGTATTTT
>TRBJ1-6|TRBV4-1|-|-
CASSQSQGAGSPLHF
TGCGCCAGCAGCCAGTCACAGGGTGCTGGTTCACCCCTCCACTTT
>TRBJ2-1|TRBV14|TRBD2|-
CASSRATSNPYNEQFF
TGTGCCAGCAGCCGAGCGACTAGCAATCCCTACAATGAGCAGTTCTTC
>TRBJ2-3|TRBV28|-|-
CASSPPGGTDTQYF
TGTGCCAGCAGTCCCCCGGGGGGCACAGATACGCAGTATTTT
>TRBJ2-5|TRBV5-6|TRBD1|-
CASSLGTGDVETQYF
TGTGCCAGCAGCTTAGGGACAGGTGATGTGGAGACCCAGTACTTC
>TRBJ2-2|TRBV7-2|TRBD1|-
CASSYYRDRGSGELFF
TGTGCCAGCAGCTATTACAGGGACAGGGGTTCCGGGGAGCTGTTTTTT
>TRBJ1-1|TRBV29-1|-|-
CSVEGLMFTEAFF
TGCAGCGTTGAGGGGCTGATGTTTACTGAAGCTTTCTTT
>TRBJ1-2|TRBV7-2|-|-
CASSLGSGPYGYTF
TGTGCCAGCAGCTTAGGTTCAGGGCCCTATGGCTACACCTTC
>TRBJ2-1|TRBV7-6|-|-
CASSSPYNEQFF
TGTGCCAGCAGCTCTCCTTACAATGAGCAGTTCTTC
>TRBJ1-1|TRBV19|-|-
CASRPQLNTEAFF
TGTGCCAGTAGGCCCCAGTTGAACACTGAAGCTTTCTTT
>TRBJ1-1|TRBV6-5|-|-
CASSSNTEAFF
TGTGCCAGCAGCTCGAACACTGAAGCTTTCTTT
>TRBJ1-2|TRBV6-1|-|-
CASSFVGAGYTF
TGTGCCAGCAGTTTCGTTGGGGCCGGCTACACCTTC
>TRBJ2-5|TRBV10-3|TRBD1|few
CAISPSLGQGEETQYF
TGTGCCATCAGTCCAAGTTTGGGACAGGGGGAAGAGACCCAGTACTTC
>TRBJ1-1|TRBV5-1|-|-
CASSFNGHVDTEAFF
TGCGCCAGCAGCTTCAACGGACATGTTGACACTGAAGCTTTCTTT
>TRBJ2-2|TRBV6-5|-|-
CASSLRGGGELFF
TGTGCCAGCAGTTTGCGGGGTGGCGGGGAGCTGTTTTTT
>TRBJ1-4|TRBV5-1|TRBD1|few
CASSVPGQGDQKLFF
TGCGCCAGCAGCGTACCGGGACAGGGGGATCAAAAACTGTTTTTT
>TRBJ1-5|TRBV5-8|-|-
CASSLRQSNQPQHF
TGTGCCAGCAGCTTGCGACAGAGCAATCAGCCCCAGCATTTT
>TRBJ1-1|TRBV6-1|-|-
CASSFPVDSGAFF
TGTGCCAGCAGTTTCCCAGTTGATTCCGGGGCTTTCTTT
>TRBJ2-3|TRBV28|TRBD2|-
CASSLLAGRTDTQYF
TGTGCCAGCAGTTTGCTAGCGGGGAGAACAGATACGCAGTATTTT
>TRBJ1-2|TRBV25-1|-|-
CASSDVSGYTF
TGTGCCAGCAGTGATGTTAGTGGCTACACCTTC
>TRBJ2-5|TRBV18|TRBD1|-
CASSPNQGAQETQYF
TGTGCCAGCTCACCGAATCAGGGGGCCCAAGAGACCCAGTACTTC
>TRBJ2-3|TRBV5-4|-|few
CASSAATREDTQYF
TGTGCCAGCAGCGCGGCCACGAGGGAAGATACGCAGTATTTT
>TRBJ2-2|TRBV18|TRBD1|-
CASSWTGANTGELFF
TGTGCCAGCTCATGGACAGGGGCGAACACCGGGGAGCTGTTTTTT
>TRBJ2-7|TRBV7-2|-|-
CASSPTGYEQYF
TGTGCCAGCAGTCCGACGGGGTACGAGCAGTACTTC
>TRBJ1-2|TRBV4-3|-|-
CASSQDPSNYGYTF
TGCGCCAGCAGCCAAGACCCGAGTAACTATGGCTACACCTTC
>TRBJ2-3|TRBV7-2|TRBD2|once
CASSFGRGGDTQYF
TGTGCCAGCAGCTTCGGGAGGGGAGGGGATACGCAGTATTTT
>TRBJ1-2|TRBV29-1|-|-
CSVELGSNYGYTF
TGCAGCGTTGAGCTTGGCAGTAACTATGGCTACACCTTC
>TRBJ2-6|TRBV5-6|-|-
CASSQGTGANVLTF
TGTGCCAGCAGCCAGGGGACTGGGGCCAACGTCCTGACTTTC
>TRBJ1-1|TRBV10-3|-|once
CAISESTVTEAFF
TGTGCCATCAGTGAGTCCACGGTGACTGAAGCTTTCTTT
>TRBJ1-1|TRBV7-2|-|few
CASSLGGRRNTEAFF
TGTGCCAGCAGCCTGGGGGGGCGGAGGAACACTGAAGCTTTCTTT
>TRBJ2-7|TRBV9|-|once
CASSVDGRGDEQYF
TGTGCCAGCAGCGTAGATGGCAGGGGGGACGAGCAGTACTTC
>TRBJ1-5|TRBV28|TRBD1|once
CASSSRDRASESNQPQHF
TGTGCCAGCAGTTCCCGGGACAGGGCCTCGGAGAGCAATCAGCCCCAGCATTTT
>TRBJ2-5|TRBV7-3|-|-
CASSSGSLETQYF
TGTGCCAGCAGCTCGGGTTCGCTAGAGACCCAGTACTTC
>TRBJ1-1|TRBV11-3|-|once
CASSPGLRDTEAFF
TGTGCCAGCAGCCCGGGACTAAGGGACACTGAAGCTTTCTTT
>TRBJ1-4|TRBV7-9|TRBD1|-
CASSIPRGETNEKLFF
TGTGCCAGCAGCATCCCCAGGGGGGAAACTAATGAAAAACTGTTTTTT
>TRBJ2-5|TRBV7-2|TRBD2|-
CASSLSASGVQETQYF
TGTGCCAGCAGCTTAAGTGCTAGCGGGGTCCAAGAGACCCAGTACTTC
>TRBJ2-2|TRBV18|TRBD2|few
CASSPGLAGNTGELFF
TGTGCCAGCTCCCCAGGACTAGCGGGGAACACCGGGGAGCTGTTTTTT
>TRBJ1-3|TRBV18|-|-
CASSPPLRGNTIYF
TGTGCCAGCTCACCACCCCTTAGAGGAAACACCATATATTTT
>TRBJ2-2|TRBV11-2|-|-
CASSLGGEELFF
TGTGCCAGCAGCTTAGGGGGAGAGGAGCTGTTTTTT
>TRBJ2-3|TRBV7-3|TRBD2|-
CASSLGAGGGTDTQYF
TGTGCCAGCAGCTTAGGAGCGGGGGGAGGCACAGATACGCAGTATTTT